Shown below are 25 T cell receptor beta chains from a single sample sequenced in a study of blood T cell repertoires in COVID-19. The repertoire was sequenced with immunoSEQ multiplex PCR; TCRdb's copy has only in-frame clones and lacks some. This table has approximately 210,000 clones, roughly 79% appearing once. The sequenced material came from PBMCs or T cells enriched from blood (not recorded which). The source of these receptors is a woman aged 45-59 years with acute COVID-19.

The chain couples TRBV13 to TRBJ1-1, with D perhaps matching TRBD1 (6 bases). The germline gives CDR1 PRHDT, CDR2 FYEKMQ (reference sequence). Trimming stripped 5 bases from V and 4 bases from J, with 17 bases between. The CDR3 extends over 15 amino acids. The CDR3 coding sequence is TGTGCCAGCAGCCCACAGGGCTGGGTGGGCACTGAAGCTTTCTTT. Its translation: CASSPQGWVGTEAFF.

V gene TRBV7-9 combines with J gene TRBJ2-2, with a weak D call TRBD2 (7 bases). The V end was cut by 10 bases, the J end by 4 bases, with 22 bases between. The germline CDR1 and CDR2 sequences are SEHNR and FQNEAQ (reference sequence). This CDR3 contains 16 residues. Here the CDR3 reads CAIHPGGSASTGELFF. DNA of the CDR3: TGTGCCATCCACCCGGGGGGCTCGGCGAGCACCGGGGAGCTGTTTTTT. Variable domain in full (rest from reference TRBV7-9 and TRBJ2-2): DTGVSQNPRHKITKRGQNVTFRCDPISEHNRLYWYRQTLGQGPEFLTYFQNEAQLEKSRLLSDRFSAERPKGSFSTLEIQRTEQGDSAMYLCAIHPGGSASTGELFFGEGSRLTVL.

CDR3 amino acids: CASNLAGDYTGELFF. CDR3 bases: TGCGCCAGCAACCTAGCGGGAGATTACACCGGGGAGCTGTTTTTT. This chain links TRBV5-1 with TRBJ2-2; 10 nucleotides match TRBD2. The CDR3 runs 15 residues. With V trimmed by 6 bases and J by 3 bases, 5 bases remained unmatched. Per germline, CDR1 SGHRS and CDR2 YFSETQ.

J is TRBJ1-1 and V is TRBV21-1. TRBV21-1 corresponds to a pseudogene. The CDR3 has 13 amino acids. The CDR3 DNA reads TGTGCCAGCAGAGAGGCGTGGGGCGGGAGGGCTTTCTTT. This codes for CASREAWGGRAFF.

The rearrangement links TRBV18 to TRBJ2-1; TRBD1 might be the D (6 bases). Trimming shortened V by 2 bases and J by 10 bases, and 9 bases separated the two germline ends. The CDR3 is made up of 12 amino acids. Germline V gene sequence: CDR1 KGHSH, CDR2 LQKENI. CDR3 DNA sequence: TGTGCCAGCTCACCAGATAGGGGGGAGCAGTTCTTC. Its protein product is CASSPDRGEQFF.

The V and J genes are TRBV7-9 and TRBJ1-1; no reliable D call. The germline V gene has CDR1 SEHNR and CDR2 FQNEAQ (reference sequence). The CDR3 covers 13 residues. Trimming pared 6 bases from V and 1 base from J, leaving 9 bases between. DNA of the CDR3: TGTGCCAGCAGTGATTCAGGGAACACTGAAGCTTTCTTT. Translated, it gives CASSDSGNTEAFF.

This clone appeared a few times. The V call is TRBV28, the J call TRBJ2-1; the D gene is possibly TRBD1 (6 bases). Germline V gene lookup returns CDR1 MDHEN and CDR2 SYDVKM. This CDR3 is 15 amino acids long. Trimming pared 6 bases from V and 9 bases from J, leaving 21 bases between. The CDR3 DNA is TGTGCCAGCAGGCGACAACACGGGACATTTGTTGAGCAGTTCTTC. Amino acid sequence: CASRRQHGTFVEQFF.

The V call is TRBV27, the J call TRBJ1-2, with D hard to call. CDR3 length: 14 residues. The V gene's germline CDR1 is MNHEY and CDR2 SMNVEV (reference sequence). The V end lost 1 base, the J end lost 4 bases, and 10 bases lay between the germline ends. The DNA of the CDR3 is TGTGCCAGCAGTTTATATCCAGGAACCTATGGCTACACCTTC. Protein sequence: CASSLYPGTYGYTF.

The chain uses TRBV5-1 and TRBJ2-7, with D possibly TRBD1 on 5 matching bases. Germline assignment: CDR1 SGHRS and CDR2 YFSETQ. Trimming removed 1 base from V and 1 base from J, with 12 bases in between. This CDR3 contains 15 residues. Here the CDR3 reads CASSLWPGPSYEQYF. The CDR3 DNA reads TGCGCCAGCAGCTTGTGGCCAGGGCCTTCCTACGAGCAGTACTTC. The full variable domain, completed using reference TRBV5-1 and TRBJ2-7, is KAGVTQTPRYLIKTRGQQVTLSCSPISGHRSVSWYQQTPGQGLQFLFEYFSETQRNKGNFPGRFSGRQFSNSRSEMNVSTLELGDSALYLCASSLWPGPSYEQYFGPGTRLTVT.

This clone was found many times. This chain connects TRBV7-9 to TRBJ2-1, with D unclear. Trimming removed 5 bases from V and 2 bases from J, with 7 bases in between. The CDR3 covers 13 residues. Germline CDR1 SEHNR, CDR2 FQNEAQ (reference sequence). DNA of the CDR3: TGTGCCAGCAGCACGTTAGCCTACAATGAGCAGTTCTTC. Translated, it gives CASSTLAYNEQFF.

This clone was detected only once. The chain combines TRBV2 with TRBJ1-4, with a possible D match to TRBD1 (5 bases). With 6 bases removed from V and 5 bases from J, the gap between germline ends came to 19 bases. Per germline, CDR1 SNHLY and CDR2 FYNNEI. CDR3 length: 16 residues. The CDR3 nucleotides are TGTGCCAGCAGGTCGTTAAGTGGGGCTTTCAATGAAAAACTGTTTTTT. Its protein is CASRSLSGAFNEKLFF.

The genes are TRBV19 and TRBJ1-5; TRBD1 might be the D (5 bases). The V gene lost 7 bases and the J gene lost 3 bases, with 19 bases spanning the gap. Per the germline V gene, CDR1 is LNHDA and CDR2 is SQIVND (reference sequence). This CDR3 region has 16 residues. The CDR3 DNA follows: TGTGCCAGTACTATCAATCAAGACAGCTACAATCAGCCCCAGCATTTT. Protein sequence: CASTINQDSYNQPQHF. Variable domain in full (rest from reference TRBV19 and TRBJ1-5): DGGITQSPKYLFRKEGQNVTLSCEQNLNHDAMYWYRQDPGQGLRLIYYSQIVNDFQKGDIAEGYSVSREKKESFPLTVTSAQKNPTAFYLCASTINQDSYNQPQHFGDGTRLSIL.

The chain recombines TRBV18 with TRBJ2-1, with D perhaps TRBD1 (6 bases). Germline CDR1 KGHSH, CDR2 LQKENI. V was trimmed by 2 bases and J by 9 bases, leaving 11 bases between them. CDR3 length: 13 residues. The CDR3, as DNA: TGTGCCAGCTCACCAAGTATACAGGGTGAGCAGTTCTTC. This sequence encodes CASSPSIQGEQFF.

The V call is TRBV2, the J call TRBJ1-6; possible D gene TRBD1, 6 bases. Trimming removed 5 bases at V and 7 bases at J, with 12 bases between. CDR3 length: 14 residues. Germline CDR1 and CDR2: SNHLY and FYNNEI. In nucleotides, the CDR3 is TGTGCCAGCAGTTCCAGGGGACGGAATTCACCCCTCCACTTT. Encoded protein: CASSSRGRNSPLHF.

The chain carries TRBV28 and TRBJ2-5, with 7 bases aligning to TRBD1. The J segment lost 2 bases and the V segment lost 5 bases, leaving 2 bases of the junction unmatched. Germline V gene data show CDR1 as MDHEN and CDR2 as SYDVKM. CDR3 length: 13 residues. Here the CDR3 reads CASSGRGQETQYF. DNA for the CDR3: TGTGCCAGCAGTGGCAGGGGGCAAGAGACCCAGTACTTC.

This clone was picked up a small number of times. CDR3 amino acids: CASRTPGLVSYEQYF. The DNA for the CDR3 is TGTGCCAGCAGGACCCCGGGACTAGTGTCCTACGAGCAGTACTTC. This chain joins TRBV28 and TRBJ2-7; 8 bases fit TRBD2. The CDR3 is made up of 15 amino acids. J lost 1 base, V lost 6 bases, and 8 bases had no gene match. CDR1 and CDR2 (germline): MDHEN, SYDVKM.

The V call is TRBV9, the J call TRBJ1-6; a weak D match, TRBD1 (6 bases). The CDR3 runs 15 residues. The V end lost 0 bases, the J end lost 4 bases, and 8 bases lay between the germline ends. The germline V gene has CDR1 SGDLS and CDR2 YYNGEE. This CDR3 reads CASSVATGYNSPLHF. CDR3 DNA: TGTGCCAGCAGCGTAGCTACAGGGTATAATTCACCCCTCCACTTT.

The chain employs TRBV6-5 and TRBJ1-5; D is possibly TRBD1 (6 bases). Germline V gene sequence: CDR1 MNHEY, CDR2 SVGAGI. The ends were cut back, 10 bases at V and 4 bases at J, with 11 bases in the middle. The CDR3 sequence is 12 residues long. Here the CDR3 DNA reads TGTGCCAACGGACAGTTTAATCAGCCCCAGCATTTT. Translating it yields CANGQFNQPQHF.

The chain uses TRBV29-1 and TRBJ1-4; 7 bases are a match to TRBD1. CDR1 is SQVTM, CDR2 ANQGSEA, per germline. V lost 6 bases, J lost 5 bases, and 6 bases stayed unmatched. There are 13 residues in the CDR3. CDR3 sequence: CSVTGQFNEKLFF. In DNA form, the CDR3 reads TGCAGCGTGACGGGACAGTTCAATGAAAAACTGTTTTTT.

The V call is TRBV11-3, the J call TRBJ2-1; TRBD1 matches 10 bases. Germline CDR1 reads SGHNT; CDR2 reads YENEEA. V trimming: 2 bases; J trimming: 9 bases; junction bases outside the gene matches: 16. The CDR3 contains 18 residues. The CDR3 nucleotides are TGTGCCAGCAGCTTATTCAGTGGGGGGACAGGGGAAGATATTGAGCAGTTCTTC. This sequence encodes CASSLFSGGTGEDIEQFF.

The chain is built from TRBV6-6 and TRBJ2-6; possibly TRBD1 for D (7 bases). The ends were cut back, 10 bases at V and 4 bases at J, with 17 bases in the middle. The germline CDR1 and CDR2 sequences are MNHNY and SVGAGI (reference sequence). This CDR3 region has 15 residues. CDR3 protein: CATETGAGGANVLTF. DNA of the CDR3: TGTGCCACGGAAACAGGGGCGGGAGGGGCCAACGTCCTGACTTTC.

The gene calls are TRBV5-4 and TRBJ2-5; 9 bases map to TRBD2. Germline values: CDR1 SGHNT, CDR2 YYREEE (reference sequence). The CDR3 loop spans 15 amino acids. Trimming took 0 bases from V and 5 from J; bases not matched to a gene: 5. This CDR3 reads CASSLGLAGSETQYF. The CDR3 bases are TGTGCCAGCAGCTTGGGGCTAGCGGGGAGCGAGACCCAGTACTTC.

The CDR3 sequence is CASSLTSGRVGGELFF. The CDR3 DNA reads TGTGCCAGCAGCCTTACTAGCGGGAGAGTTGGCGGGGAGCTGTTTTTT. J is TRBJ2-2 and V is TRBV3-1 (or the pseudogene TRBV3-2); 11 nucleotides match TRBD2. The CDR3 loop spans 16 amino acids. CDR1 and CDR2 (germline): LGHDT, YNNKEL (reference sequence). V dropped 4 bases and J dropped 7; count of bases not matched to a gene: 8.

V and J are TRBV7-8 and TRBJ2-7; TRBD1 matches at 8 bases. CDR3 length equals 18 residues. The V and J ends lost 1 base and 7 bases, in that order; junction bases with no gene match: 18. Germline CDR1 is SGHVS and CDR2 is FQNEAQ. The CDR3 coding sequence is TGTGCCAGCAGCTTAGGCCCGGACCCTAGGGCAGGGGGCGGGGAGCAGTACTTC. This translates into CASSLGPDPRAGGGEQYF.

CDR3 DNA: TGTGCCATCAGTGACAGGGGTTCGGAGTCACCCCTCCACTTT. This encodes CAISDRGSESPLHF. V is TRBV10-3 and J is TRBJ1-6; the D gene is possibly TRBD1 (6 bases). V was cut by 3 bases and J by 10 bases, with 13 bases left in between. The length of the CDR3 is 14 residues. CDR1 and CDR2 (germline): ENHRY, SYGVKD.